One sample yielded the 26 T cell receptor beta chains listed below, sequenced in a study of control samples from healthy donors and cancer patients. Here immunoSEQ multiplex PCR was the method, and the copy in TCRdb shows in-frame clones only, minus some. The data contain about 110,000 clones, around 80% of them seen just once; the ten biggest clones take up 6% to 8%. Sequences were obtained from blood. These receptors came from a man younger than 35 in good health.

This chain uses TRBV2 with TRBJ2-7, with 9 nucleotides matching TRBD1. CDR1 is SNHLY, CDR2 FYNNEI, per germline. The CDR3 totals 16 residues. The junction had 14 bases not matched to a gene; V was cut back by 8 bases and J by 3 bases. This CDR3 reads CASRRTSGQGYYEQYF. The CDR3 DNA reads TGTGCCAGCCGTAGAACCTCGGGACAGGGCTACTACGAGCAGTACTTC.

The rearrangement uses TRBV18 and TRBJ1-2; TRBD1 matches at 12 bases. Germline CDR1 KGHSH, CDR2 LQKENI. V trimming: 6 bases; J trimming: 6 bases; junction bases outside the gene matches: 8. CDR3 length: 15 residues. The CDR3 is CASSAGTGGSNGYTF. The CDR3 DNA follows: TGTGCCAGCTCGGCCGGGACAGGGGGCAGTAATGGCTACACCTTC.

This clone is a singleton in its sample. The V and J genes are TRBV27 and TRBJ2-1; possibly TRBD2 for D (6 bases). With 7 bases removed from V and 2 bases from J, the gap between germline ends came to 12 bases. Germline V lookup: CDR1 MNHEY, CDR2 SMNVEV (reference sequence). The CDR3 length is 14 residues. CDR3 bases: TGTGCCAGCAAGTTAGCGGCCCCCTACAATGAGCAGTTCTTC. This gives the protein CASKLAAPYNEQFF.

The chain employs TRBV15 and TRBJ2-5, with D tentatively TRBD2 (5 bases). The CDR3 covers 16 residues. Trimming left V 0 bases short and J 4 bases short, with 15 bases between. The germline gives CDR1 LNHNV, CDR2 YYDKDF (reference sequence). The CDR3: CATSRDRGDHRETQYF. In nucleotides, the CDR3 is TGTGCCACCAGCAGAGATCGGGGAGATCATCGAGAGACCCAGTACTTC.

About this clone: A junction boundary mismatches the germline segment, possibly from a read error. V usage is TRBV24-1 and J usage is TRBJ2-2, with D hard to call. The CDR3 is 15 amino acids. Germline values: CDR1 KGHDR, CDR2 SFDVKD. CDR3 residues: CATSGVGKNSGELFF. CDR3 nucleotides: TGTGCCACCAGTGGGGTAGGGAAGAACTCCGGGGAGCTGTTTTTT.

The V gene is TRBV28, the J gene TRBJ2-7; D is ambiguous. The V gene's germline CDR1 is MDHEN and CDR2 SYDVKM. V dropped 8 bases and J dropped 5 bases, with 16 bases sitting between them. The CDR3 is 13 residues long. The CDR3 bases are TGTGCCAGCCCCGCCGGACCATCCAACGAGCAGTACTTC. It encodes CASPAGPSNEQYF.

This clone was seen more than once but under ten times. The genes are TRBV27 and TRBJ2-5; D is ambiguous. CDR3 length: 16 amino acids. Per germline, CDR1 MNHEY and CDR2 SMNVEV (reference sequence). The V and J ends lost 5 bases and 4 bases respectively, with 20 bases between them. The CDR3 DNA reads TGTGCCAGCAGTCCGTCGAGTCGGCGAAGACGAGAGACCCAGTACTTC. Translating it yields CASSPSSRRRRETQYF.

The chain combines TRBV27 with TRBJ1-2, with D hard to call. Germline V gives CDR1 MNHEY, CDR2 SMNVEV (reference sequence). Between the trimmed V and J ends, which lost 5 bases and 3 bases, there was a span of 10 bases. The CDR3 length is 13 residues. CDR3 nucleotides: TGTGCCAGCAGTGGAGGACGATACTATGGCTACACCTTC. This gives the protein CASSGGRYYGYTF.

The CDR3 sequence: CASSQLQGYQPQHF. CDR3 nucleotides: TGTGCCAGCAGCCAACTACAGGGTTACCAGCCCCAGCATTTT. V gene TRBV5-5 combines with J gene TRBJ1-5; possible D gene TRBD1, 6 bases. The V gene lost 4 bases and the J gene lost 7 bases, with 15 bases spanning the gap. Germline V lookup: CDR1 SGHKS, CDR2 YYEKEE (reference sequence). This CDR3 contains 14 residues.

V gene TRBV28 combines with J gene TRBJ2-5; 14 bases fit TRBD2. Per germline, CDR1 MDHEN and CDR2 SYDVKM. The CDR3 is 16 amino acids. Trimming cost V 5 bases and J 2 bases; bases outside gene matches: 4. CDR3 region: CASSPWTSGGQETQYF. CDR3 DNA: TGTGCCAGCAGTCCCTGGACTAGCGGGGGGCAAGAGACCCAGTACTTC. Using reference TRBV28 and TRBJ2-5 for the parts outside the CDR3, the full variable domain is DVKVTQSSRYLVKRTGEKVFLECVQDMDHENMFWYRQDPGLGLRLIYFSYDVKMKEKGDIPEGYSVSREKKERFSLILESASTNQTSMYLCASSPWTSGGQETQYFGPGTRLLVL.

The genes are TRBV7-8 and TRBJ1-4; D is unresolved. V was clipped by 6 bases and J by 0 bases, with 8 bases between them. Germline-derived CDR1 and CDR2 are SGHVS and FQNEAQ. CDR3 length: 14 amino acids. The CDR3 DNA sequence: TGTGCCAGCAGTTTATACGCAACTAATGAAAAACTGTTTTTT. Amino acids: CASSLYATNEKLFF.

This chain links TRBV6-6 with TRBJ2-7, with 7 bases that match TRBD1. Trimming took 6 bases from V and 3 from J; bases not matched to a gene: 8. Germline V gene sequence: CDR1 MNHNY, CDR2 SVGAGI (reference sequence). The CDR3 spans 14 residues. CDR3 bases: TGTGCCAGCAGGCAGGGACAGAACCTCTACGAGCAGTACTTC. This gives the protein CASRQGQNLYEQYF.

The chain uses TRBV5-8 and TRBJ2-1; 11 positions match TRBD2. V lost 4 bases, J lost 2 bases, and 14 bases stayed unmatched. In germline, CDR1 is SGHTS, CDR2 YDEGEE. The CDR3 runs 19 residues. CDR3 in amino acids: CASSLKPGLAVPTYNEQFF. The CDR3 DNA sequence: TGTGCCAGCAGCCTAAAACCGGGACTAGCGGTTCCCACCTACAATGAGCAGTTCTTC.

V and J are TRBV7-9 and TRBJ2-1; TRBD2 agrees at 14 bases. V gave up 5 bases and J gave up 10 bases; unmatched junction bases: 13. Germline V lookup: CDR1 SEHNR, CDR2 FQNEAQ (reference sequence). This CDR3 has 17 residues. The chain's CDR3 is CASSEIGLAGGPAEQFF. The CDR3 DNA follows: TGTGCCAGCAGCGAGATTGGACTAGCGGGGGGACCAGCCGAGCAGTTCTTC.

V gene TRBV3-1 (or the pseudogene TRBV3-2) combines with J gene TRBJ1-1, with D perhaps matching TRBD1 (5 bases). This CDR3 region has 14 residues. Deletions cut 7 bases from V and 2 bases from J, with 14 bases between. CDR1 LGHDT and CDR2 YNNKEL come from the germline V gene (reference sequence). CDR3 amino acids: CASTNWGDNTEAFF. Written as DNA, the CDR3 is TGTGCCAGCACCAACTGGGGGGATAACACTGAAGCTTTCTTT.

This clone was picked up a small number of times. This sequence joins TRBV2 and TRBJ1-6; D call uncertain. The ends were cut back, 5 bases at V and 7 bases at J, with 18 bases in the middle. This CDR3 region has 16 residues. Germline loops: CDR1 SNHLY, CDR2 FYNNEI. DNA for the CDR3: TGTGCCAGCAGTCAAACGAAGACACCAACAAATTCACCCCTCCACTTT. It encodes CASSQTKTPTNSPLHF.

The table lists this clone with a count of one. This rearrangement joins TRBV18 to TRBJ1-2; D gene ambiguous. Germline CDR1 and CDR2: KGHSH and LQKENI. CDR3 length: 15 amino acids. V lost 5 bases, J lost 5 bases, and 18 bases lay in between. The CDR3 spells CASSSTMDSGYGYTF. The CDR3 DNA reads TGTGCCAGCTCATCTACTATGGACTCCGGGTATGGCTACACCTTC.

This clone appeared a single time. The CDR3 nucleotides read TGTGCCAGCAGCCAAGGGAGGATTTCACCCCTCCACTTT. Amino acid sequence: CASSQGRISPLHF. V usage is TRBV2 and J usage is TRBJ1-6; D is undetermined. Germline CDR1 reads SNHLY; CDR2 reads FYNNEI. Deletions cut 6 bases from V and 9 bases from J, with 12 bases between. The CDR3 length is 13 residues.

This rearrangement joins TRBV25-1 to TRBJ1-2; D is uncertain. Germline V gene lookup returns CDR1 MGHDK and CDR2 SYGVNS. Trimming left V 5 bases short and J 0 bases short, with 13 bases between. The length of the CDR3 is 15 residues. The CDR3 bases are TGTGCCAGCAGTAGGACGGGTTTGGCTAACTATGGCTACACCTTC. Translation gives CASSRTGLANYGYTF.

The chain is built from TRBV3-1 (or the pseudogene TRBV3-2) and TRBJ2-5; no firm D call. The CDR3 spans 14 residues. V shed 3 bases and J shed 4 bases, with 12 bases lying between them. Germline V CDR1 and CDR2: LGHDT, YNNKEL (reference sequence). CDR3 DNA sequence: TGTGCCAGCAGCCAGGTACCATGGGGAGAGACCCAGTACTTC. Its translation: CASSQVPWGETQYF.

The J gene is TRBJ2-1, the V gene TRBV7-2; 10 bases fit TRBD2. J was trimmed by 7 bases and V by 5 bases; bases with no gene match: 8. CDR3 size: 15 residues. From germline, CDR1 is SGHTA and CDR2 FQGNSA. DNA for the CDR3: TGTGCCAGCAGCCCCTCCAGCGGGGGGGCAAATGAGCAGTTCTTC. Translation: CASSPSSGGANEQFF.

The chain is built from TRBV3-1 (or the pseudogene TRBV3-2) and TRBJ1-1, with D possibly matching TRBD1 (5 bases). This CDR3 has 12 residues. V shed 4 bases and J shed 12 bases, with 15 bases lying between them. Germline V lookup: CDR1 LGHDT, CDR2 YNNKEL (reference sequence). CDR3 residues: CASSRTGQGTFF. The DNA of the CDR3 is TGTGCCAGCAGCCGAACTGGGCAGGGAACTTTCTTT.

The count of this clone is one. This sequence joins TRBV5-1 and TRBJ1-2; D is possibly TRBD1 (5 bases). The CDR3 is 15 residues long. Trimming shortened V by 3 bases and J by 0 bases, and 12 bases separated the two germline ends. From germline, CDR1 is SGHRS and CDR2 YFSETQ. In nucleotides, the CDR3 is TGCGCCAGCAGCTCTGGACACGGTGCTAACTATGGCTACACCTTC. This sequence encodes CASSSGHGANYGYTF.

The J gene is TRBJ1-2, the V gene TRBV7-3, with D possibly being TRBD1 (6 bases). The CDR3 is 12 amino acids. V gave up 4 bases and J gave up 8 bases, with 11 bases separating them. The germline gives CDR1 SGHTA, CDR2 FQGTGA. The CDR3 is CASSWPGGGYTF. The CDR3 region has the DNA TGTGCCAGCAGCTGGCCCGGGGGCGGCTACACCTTC.

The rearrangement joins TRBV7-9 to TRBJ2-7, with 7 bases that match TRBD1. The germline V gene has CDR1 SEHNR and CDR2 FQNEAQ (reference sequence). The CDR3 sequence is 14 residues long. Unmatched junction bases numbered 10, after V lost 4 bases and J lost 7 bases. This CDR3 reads CASSSSLQGYEQYF. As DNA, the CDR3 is TGTGCCAGCAGCTCCAGCCTACAGGGGTATGAGCAGTACTTC. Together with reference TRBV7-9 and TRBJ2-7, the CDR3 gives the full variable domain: DTGVSQNPRHKITKRGQNVTFRCDPISEHNRLYWYRQTLGQGPEFLTYFQNEAQLEKSRLLSDRFSAERPKGSFSTLEIQRTEQGDSAMYLCASSSSLQGYEQYFGPGTRLTVT.

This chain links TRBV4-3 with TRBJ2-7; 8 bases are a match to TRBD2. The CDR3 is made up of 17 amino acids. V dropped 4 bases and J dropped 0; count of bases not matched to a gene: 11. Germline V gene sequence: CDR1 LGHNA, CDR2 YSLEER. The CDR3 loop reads CASSLGASGGNSYEQYF. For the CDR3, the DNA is TGCGCCAGCAGCCTTGGGGCGAGCGGGGGTAACTCCTACGAGCAGTACTTC.